This note documents a single T cell receptor (beta chain) sequence. A far larger clone is off by one base, so a read error is likely. This same CDR3 is encoded by further DNA sequences in the sample. Healthy HIV-negative adults without recent acute infections or vaccinations served as donors. It was across several immunoSEQ plates that each subset's genomic DNA was evenly split. Assay used: immunoSEQ multiplex PCR; TCRdb lists only in-frame clones, some missing. The table has 450,000 or so clones, about 74% seen once. The germline CDR1 and CDR2 sequences are SGHRS and YFSETQ. The CDR3 consists of 14 residues. The data stem from a study of shared clonotypes between healthy human individuals.

What was sequenced was PBMCs. This chain connects TRBV5-1 to TRBJ2-3, with 7 bases fitting TRBD1. The sequence came from a woman between 35 and 50 years old in good health. Some clones in this sample may be carry-over from other donors' samples. The CDR3 loop is CASSLGQRTDTQYF. The CDR3 DNA reads TGCGCTAGCAGCCTGGGACAGCGCACAGATACGCAGTATTTT. Looking up the rest from reference TRBV5-1 and TRBJ2-3 gives the full variable domain: KAGVTQTPRYLIKTRGQQVTLSCSPISGHRSVSWYQQTPGQGLQFLFEYFSETQRNKGNFPGRFSGRQFSNSRSEMNVSTLELGDSALYLCASSLGQRTDTQYFGPGTRLTVL.